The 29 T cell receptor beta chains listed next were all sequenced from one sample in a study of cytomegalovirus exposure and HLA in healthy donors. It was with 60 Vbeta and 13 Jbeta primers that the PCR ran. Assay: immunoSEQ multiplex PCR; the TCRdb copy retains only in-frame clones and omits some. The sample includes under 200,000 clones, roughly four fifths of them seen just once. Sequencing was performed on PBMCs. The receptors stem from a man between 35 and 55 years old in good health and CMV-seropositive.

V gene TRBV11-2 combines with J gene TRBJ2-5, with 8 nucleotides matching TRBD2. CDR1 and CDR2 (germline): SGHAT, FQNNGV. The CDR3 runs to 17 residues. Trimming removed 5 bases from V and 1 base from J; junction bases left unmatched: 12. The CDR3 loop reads CASSPRFGGGPQETQYF. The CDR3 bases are TGTGCCAGCAGCCCCCGTTTTGGCGGGGGGCCCCAAGAGACCCAGTACTTC.

CDR3 residues: CATQNRPAGNQPQHF. As DNA, the CDR3 is TGTGCCACCCAAAACAGGCCCGCCGGCAATCAGCCCCAGCATTTT. The V and J genes are TRBV19 and TRBJ1-5, with a possible D match to TRBD1 (5 bases). CDR3 size: 15 residues. Trimming left V 10 bases short and J 2 bases short, with 18 bases between. CDR1 is LNHDA and CDR2 is SQIVND in the germline V gene (reference sequence).

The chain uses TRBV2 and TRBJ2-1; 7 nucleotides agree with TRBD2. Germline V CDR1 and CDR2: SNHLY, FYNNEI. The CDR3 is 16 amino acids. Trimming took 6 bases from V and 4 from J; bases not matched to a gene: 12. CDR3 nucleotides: TGTGCCAGCAGCGCCCTAAGAGGCGGGAGTTACAATGAGCAGTTCTTC. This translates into CASSALRGGSYNEQFF.

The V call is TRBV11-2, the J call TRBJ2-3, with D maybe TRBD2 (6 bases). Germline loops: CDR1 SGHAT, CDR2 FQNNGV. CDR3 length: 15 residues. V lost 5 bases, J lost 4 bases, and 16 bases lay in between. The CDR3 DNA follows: TGTGCCAGCAGCATCGGAGGGGAGCGCTCAGATACGCAGTATTTT. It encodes CASSIGGERSDTQYF.

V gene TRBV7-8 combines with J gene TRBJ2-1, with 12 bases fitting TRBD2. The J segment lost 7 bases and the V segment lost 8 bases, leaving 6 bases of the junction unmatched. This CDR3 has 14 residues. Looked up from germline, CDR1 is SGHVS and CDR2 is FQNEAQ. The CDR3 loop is CASAGLAGWNEQFF. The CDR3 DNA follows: TGTGCCAGCGCCGGACTAGCGGGATGGAATGAGCAGTTCTTC.

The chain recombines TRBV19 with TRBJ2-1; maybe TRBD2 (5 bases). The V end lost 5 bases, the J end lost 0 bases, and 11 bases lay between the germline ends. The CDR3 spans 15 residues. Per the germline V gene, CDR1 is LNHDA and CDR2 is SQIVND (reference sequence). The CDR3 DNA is TGTGCCAGTAGTCGACAAGGAGGCTCCTACAATGAGCAGTTCTTC. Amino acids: CASSRQGGSYNEQFF.

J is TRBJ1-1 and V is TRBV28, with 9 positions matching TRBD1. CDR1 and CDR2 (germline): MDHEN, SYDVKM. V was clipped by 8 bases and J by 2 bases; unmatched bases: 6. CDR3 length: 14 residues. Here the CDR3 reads CASRDRVLNTEAFF. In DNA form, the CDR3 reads TGTGCCAGCCGGGACAGGGTTTTAAACACTGAAGCTTTCTTT.

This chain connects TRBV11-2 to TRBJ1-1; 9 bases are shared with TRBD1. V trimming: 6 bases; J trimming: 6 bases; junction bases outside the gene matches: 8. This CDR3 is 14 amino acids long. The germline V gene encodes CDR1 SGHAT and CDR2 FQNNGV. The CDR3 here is CASRKDRGHPEAFF. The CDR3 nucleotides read TGTGCCAGCAGGAAGGACAGGGGCCACCCTGAAGCTTTCTTT.

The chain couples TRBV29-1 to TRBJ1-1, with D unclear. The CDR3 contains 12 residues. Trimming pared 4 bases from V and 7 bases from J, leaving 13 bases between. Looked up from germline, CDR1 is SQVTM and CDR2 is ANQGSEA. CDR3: CSVGVGGNEAFF. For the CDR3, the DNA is TGCAGCGTTGGGGTCGGAGGCAATGAAGCTTTCTTT.

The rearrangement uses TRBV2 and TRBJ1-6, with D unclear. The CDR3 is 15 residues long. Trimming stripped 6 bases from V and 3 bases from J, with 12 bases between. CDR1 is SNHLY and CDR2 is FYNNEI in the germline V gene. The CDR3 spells CASSATPNYNSPLHF. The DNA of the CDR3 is TGTGCCAGCAGCGCCACTCCTAACTATAATTCACCCCTCCACTTT.

The CDR3 here is CASSWGQGTEETQYF. CDR3 nucleotide sequence: TGTGCCAGCAGCTGGGGCCAGGGGACGGAAGAGACCCAGTACTTC. The gene calls are TRBV9 and TRBJ2-5; tentatively, D is TRBD1 (6 bases). Deletions cut 4 bases from V and 3 bases from J, with 16 bases between. There are 15 residues in the CDR3. The germline gives CDR1 SGDLS, CDR2 YYNGEE.

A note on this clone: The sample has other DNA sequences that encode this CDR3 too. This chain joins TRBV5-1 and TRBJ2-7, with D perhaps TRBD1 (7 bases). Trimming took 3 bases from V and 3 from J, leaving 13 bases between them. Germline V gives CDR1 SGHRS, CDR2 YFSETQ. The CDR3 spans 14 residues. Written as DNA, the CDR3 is TGCGCCAGCAGCTGGGGGGACAGCAGCTACGAGCAGTACTTC. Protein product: CASSWGDSSYEQYF. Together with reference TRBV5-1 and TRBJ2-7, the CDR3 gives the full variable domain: KAGVTQTPRYLIKTRGQQVTLSCSPISGHRSVSWYQQTPGQGLQFLFEYFSETQRNKGNFPGRFSGRQFSNSRSEMNVSTLELGDSALYLCASSWGDSSYEQYFGPGTRLTVT.

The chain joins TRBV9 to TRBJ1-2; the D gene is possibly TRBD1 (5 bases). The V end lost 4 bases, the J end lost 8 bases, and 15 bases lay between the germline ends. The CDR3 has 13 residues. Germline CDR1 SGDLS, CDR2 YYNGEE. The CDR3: CASSSRQSRGYTF. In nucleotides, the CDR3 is TGTGCCAGCAGCTCCAGACAGTCCCGGGGCTACACCTTC.

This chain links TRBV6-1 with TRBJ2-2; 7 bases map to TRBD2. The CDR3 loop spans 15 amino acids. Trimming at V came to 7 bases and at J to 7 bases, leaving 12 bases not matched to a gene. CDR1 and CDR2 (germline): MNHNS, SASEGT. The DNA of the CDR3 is TGTGCCAGCACTCGTAGGCGGGAGAACGGCGGGGAGCTGTTTTTT. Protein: CASTRRRENGGELFF.

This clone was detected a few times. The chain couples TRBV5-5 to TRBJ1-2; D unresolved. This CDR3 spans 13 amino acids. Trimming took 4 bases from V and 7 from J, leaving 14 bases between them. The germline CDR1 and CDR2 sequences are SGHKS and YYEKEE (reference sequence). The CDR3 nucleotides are TGTGCCAGCAGCGCACCAGGAAAGGCTGGCTACACCTTC. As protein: CASSAPGKAGYTF.

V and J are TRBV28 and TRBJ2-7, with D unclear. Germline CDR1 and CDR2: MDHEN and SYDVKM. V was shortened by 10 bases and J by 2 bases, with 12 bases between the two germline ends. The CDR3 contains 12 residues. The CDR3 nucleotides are TGTGCCATCCTAAGTCCGCCCTACGAGCAGTACTTC. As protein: CAILSPPYEQYF.

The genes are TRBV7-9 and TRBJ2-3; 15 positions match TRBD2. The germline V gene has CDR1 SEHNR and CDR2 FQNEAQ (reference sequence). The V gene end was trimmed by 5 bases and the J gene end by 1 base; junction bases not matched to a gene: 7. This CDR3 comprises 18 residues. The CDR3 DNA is TGTGCCAGCAGCCCCGGGACTAGCGGGAGGTGGGGCACAGATACGCAGTATTTT. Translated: CASSPGTSGRWGTDTQYF.

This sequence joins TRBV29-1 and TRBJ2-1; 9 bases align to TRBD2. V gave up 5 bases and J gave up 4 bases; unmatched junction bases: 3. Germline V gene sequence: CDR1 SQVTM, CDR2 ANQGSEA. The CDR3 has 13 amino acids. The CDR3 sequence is CSVIAGDYNEQFF. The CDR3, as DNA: TGCAGCGTTATAGCGGGGGATTACAATGAGCAGTTCTTC.

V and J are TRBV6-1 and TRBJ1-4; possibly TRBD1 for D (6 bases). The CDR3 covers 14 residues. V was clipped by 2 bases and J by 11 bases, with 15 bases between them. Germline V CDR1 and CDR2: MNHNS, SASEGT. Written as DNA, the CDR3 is TGTGCCAGCAGTGAATTGGCAGGGGATGTGAAACTGTTTTTT. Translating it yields CASSELAGDVKLFF.

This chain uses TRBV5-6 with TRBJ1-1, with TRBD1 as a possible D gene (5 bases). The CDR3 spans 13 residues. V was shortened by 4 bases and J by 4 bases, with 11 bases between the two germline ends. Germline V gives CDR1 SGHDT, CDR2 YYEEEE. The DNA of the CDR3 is TGTGCCAGCAGCCAGACGGGGGGCACTGAAGCTTTCTTT. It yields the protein CASSQTGGTEAFF.

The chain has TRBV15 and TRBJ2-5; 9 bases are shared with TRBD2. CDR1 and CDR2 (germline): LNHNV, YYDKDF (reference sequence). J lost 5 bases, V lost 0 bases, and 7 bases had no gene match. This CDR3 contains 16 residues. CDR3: CATSREMGAGGETQYF. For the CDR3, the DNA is TGTGCCACCAGCAGAGAAATGGGAGCGGGGGGTGAGACCCAGTACTTC. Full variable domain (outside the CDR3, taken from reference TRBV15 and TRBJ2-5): DAMVIQNPRYQVTQFGKPVTLSCSQTLNHNVMYWYQQKSSQAPKLLFHYYDKDFNNEADTPDNFQSRRPNTSFCFLDIRSPGLGDTAMYLCATSREMGAGGETQYFGPGTRLLVL.

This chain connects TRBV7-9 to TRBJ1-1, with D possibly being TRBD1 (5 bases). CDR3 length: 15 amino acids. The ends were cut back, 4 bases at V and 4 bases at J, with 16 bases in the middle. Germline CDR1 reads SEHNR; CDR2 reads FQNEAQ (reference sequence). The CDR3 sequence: CASSSPQGTGTEAFF. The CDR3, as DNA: TGTGCCAGCAGCTCCCCCCAGGGAACGGGCACTGAAGCTTTCTTT.

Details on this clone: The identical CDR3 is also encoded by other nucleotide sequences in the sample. In DNA form, the CDR3 reads TGTGCCAGCAGCTTAACTAGGGATAATTCACCCCTCCACTTT. As protein: CASSLTRDNSPLHF. The chain recombines TRBV11-1 with TRBJ1-6; D unresolved. Looked up from germline, CDR1 is SGHAT and CDR2 is FQDESV (reference sequence). The CDR3 loop spans 14 amino acids. V lost 2 bases to trimming and J lost 5 bases, with 7 bases between them.

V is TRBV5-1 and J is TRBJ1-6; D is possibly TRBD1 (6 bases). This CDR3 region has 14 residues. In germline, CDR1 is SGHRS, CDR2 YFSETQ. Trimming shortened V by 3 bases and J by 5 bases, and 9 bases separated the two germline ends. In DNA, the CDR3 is TGCGCCAGCAGCTCAAGACAGGATAATTCACCCCTCCACTTT. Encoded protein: CASSSRQDNSPLHF.

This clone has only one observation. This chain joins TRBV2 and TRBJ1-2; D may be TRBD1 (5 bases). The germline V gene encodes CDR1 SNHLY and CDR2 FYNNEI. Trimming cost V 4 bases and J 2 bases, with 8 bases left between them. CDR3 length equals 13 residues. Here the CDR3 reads CASSADMNYGYTF. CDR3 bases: TGTGCCAGCAGTGCGGACATGAACTATGGCTACACCTTC.

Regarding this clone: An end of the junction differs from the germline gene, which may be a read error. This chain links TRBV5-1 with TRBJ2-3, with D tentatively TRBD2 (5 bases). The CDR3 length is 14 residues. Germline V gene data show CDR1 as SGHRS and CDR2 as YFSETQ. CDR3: CASSPSASTDTRYF. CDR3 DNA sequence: TGCGCCAGCAGCCCATCCGCTAGCACAGATACGCGGTATTTT.

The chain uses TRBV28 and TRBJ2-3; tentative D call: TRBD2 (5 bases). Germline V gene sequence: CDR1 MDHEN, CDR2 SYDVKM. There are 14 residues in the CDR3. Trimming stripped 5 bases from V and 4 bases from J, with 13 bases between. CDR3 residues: CASSLDLMPDTQYF. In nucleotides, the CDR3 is TGTGCCAGCAGTCTGGACTTAATGCCAGATACGCAGTATTTT.

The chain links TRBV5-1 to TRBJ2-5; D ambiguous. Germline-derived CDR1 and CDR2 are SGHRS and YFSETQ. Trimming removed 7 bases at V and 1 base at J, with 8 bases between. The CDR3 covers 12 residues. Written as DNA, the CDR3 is TGCGCCAGCGGCACCACCCAAGAGACCCAGTACTTC. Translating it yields CASGTTQETQYF.

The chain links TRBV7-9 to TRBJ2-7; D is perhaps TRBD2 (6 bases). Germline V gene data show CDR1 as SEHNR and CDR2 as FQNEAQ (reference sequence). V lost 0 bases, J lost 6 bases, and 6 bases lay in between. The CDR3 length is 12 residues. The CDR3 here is CASSLAGGEQYF. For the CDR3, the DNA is TGTGCCAGCAGCTTAGCGGGAGGCGAGCAGTACTTC.